Below, 10 T cell receptor beta chains from the same sample are listed, as sequenced in a study of cytomegalovirus exposure and HLA in healthy donors. Here immunoSEQ multiplex PCR was the method, and the copy in TCRdb shows in-frame clones only, minus some. The sample has some 150,000 clones; 94% are singletons. Source material: PBMCs. The receptors originated from a man younger than 35 in good health and CMV-seropositive.

V is TRBV12-5 and J is TRBJ2-3; D gene ambiguous. The CDR3 is made up of 13 amino acids. Trimming removed 7 bases from V and 4 bases from J, with 12 bases in between. The germline CDR1 and CDR2 sequences are LGHNT and FRNRAP. The CDR3 reads CASAEVGSDTQYF. In nucleotides, the CDR3 is TGTGCTAGTGCCGAAGTGGGCTCAGATACGCAGTATTTT.

The rearrangement links TRBV28 to TRBJ2-5; 7 bases are a match to TRBD1. The V and J ends lost 4 bases and 2 bases, in that order; junction bases with no gene match: 7. CDR3 size: 15 residues. Germline lookup yields CDR1 MDHEN and CDR2 SYDVKM. CDR3 amino acids: CASSSDRAGQETQYF. CDR3 sequence (DNA): TGTGCCAGCAGTTCAGACAGGGCCGGACAAGAGACCCAGTACTTC.

The CDR3 sequence is CASSLVGVGEKLFF. The CDR3 DNA reads as TGTGCCAGCAGCTTAGTCGGGGTTGGTGAAAAACTGTTTTTT. The V call is TRBV7-9, the J call TRBJ1-4; D ambiguous. The CDR3 is 14 amino acids. Germline CDR1 and CDR2: SEHNR and FQNEAQ (reference sequence). V was shortened by 1 base and J by 7 bases, with 10 bases between the two germline ends.

This chain links TRBV7-8 with TRBJ2-1, with a weak D call TRBD1 (6 bases). This CDR3 spans 12 amino acids. Trimming pared 4 bases from V and 9 bases from J, leaving 10 bases between. Germline V gives CDR1 SGHVS, CDR2 FQNEAQ. The CDR3 sequence: CASSSQGSEQFF. CDR3 nucleotides: TGTGCCAGCAGCTCACAGGGATCTGAGCAGTTCTTC.

This clone has just one count. The chain has TRBV7-8 and TRBJ2-7; no reliable D call. Germline V gives CDR1 SGHVS, CDR2 FQNEAQ. The CDR3 covers 13 residues. Between the trimmed V and J ends, which lost 4 bases and 3 bases, there was a span of 10 bases. CDR3 in amino acids: CASSWNGVYEQYF. In DNA form, the CDR3 reads TGTGCCAGCAGCTGGAATGGAGTCTACGAGCAGTACTTC.

The V call is TRBV11-2, the J call TRBJ2-3; D is possibly TRBD2 (6 bases). Germline V CDR1 and CDR2: SGHAT, FQNNGV. V was cut by 5 bases and J by 2 bases, with 14 bases left in between. The CDR3 covers 15 residues. The CDR3 region has the DNA TGTGCCAGCAGCACACGTAGCGGACTCACAGATACGCAGTATTTT. The encoded protein is CASSTRSGLTDTQYF. Based on the CDR3 plus reference TRBV11-2 and TRBJ2-3, the full variable domain is EAGVAQSPRYKIIEKRQSVAFWCNPISGHATLYWYQQILGQGPKLLIQFQNNGVVDDSQLPKDRFSAERLKGVDSTLKIQPAKLEDSAVYLCASSTRSGLTDTQYFGPGTRLTVL.

The chain carries TRBV27 and TRBJ2-3, with 13 bases lining up with TRBD2. The CDR3 has 16 residues. The germline V gene encodes CDR1 MNHEY and CDR2 SMNVEV (reference sequence). The trim removed 7 bases at V and 5 bases at J, leaving 9 bases unmatched. The chain's CDR3 is CASNPLAGGRKDTQYF. The DNA of the CDR3 is TGTGCCAGCAACCCACTAGCGGGAGGGCGGAAAGATACGCAGTATTTT.

The V call is TRBV2, the J call TRBJ1-2; no clear D. The CDR3 has 14 residues. Germline values: CDR1 SNHLY, CDR2 FYNNEI. V was shortened by 1 base and J by 5 bases, with 11 bases between the two germline ends. The CDR3 loop reads CASSEEQRAYGYTF. In nucleotides, the CDR3 is TGTGCCAGCAGTGAAGAACAGCGGGCGTATGGCTACACCTTC.

The chain uses TRBV15 and TRBJ2-1; 12 bases agree with TRBD2. The CDR3 is 15 amino acids. Trimming removed 6 bases from V and 8 bases from J; junction bases left unmatched: 8. From germline, CDR1 is LNHNV and CDR2 YYDKDF (reference sequence). CDR3 protein: CATRPTSGRPHEQFF. In DNA, the CDR3 is TGTGCCACCAGACCGACTAGCGGGAGACCCCATGAGCAGTTCTTC. Combining the CDR3 with reference TRBV15 and TRBJ2-1 gives the whole variable domain DAMVIQNPRYQVTQFGKPVTLSCSQTLNHNVMYWYQQKSSQAPKLLFHYYDKDFNNEADTPDNFQSRRPNTSFCFLDIRSPGLGDTAMYLCATRPTSGRPHEQFFGPGTRLTVL.

This clone was seen a single time. This chain connects TRBV19 to TRBJ1-5; perhaps TRBD1 as D (5 bases). The germline V gene encodes CDR1 LNHDA and CDR2 SQIVND (reference sequence). The CDR3 contains 16 residues. V was trimmed by 3 bases and J by 2 bases, leaving 14 bases between them. CDR3 amino acids: CASSIINSRGNQPQHF. The CDR3 DNA is TGTGCCAGTAGTATTATCAATAGCAGGGGCAATCAGCCCCAGCATTTT.